This T cell receptor beta chain was recovered during a study of vaccination and CD4 T cells after COVID-19. Across the whole study: Drawing of post-COVID samples took place a median about 100 days after diagnosis (range 35 to 161).

Stated treatment: approximately nine-day PBMC culture with coronavirus spike peptide pools or control peptides (ViraFEST assay). The collection of CD4+ T cells from the unexposed donor took place before the COVID-19 pandemic (2011-2018). It was SARS-CoV-2 S/N and four cold-coronavirus spikes that probed unexposed-donor CD4+ T cells, cells permitting. On this clonotype itself: The antigen is undetermined.

V was clipped by 8 bases and J by 5 bases, with 9 bases between them. The CDR3 is 12 amino acids. Per germline, CDR1 MNHNS and CDR2 SASEGT. An Oncomine TCR Beta short-read assay was used to sequence the DNA from cultured CD4+ T cells. MiXCR, run by TCRdb on the PCR reads, gives a single entry per CDR3 protein. Here the sample spans several thousand distinct CDR3 sequences, approximately 40% being singletons. Material: CD4+ T cells from blood, cultured in vitro. The chain employs TRBV6-1 and TRBJ1-4; a possible D gene is TRBD1 (5 bases). The receptor was derived from a human donor in good health. In DNA, the CDR3 is TGTGCCAGCCGGGGGAAGAATGAAAAACTGTTTTTT. This translates into CASRGKNEKLFF.